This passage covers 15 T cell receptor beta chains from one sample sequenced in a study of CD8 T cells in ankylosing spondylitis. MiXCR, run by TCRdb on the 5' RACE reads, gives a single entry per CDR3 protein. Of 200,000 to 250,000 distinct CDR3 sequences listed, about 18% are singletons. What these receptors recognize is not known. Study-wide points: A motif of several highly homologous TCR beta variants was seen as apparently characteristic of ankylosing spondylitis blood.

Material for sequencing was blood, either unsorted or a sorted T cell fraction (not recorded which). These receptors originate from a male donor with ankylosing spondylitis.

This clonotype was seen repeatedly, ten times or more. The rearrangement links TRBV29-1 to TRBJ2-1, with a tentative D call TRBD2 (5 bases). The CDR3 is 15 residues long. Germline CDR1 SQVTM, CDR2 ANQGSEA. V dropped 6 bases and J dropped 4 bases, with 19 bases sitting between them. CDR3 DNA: TGCAGCGTCCCATCAGCGGACCTACGTTACAATGAGCAGTTCTTC. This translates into CSVPSADLRYNEQFF.

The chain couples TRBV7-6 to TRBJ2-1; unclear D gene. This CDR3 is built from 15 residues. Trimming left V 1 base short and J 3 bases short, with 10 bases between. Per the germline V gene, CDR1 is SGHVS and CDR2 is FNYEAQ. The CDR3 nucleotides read TGTGCCAGCAGCTTAGGGACGGTTGACTACAATGAGCAGTTCTTC. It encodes CASSLGTVDYNEQFF.

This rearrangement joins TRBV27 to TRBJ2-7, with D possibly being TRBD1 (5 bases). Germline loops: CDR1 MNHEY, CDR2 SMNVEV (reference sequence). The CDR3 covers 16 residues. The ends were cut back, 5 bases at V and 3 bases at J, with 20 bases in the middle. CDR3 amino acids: CASSRHLGELGYEQYF. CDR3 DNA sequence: TGTGCCAGCAGTCGCCACCTAGGGGAATTAGGCTACGAGCAGTACTTC.

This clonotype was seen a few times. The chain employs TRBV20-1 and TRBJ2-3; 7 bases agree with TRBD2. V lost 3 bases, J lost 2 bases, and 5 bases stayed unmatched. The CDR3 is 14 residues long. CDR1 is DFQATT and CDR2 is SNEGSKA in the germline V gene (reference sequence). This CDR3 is CSASGLADTDTQYF. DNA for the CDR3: TGCAGTGCTAGTGGGCTAGCGGACACAGATACGCAGTATTTT.

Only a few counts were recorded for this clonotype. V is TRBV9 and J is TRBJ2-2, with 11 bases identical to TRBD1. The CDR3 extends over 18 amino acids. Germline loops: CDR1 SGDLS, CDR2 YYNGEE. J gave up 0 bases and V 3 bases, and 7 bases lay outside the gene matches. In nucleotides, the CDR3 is TGTGCCAGCAGCGCGTCCCGGGACAGGGGGACGAACACCGGGGAGCTGTTTTTT. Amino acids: CASSASRDRGTNTGELFF. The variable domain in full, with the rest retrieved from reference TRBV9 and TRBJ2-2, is DSGVTQTPKHLITATGQRVTLRCSPRSGDLSVYWYQQSLDQGLQFLIQYYNGEERAKGNILERFSAQQFPDLHSELNLSSLELGDSALYFCASSASRDRGTNTGELFFGEGSRLTVL.

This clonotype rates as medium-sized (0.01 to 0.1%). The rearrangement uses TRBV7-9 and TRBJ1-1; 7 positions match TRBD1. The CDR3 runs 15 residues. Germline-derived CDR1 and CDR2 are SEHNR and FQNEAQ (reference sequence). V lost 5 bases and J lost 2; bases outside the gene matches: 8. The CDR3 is CASSAHDRDNTEAFF. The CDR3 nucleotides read TGTGCCAGCAGCGCCCACGACAGGGACAACACTGAAGCTTTCTTT.

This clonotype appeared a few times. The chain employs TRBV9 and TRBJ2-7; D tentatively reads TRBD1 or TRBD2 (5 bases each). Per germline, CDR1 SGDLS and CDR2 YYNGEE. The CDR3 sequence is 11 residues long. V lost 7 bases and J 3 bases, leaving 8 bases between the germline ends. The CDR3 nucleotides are TGTGCCAGCGGGACCAACTACGAGCAGTACTTC. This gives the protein CASGTNYEQYF.

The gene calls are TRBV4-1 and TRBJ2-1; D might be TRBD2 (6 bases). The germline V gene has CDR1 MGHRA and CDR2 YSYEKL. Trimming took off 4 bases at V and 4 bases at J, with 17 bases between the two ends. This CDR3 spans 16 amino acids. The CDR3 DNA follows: TGCGCCAGCAGCCGAACTGGGGGGACGGGGTACAATGAGCAGTTCTTC. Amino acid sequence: CASSRTGGTGYNEQFF.

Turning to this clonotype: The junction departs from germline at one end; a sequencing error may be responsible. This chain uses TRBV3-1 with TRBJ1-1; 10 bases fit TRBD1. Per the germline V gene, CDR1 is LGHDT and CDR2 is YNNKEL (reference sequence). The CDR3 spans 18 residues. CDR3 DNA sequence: TGTGCCCGCAGTTTAGGGGCTCCCGGGACAGGGGAGGGGACTGAAGCTTTCTTT. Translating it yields CARSLGAPGTGEGTEAFF.

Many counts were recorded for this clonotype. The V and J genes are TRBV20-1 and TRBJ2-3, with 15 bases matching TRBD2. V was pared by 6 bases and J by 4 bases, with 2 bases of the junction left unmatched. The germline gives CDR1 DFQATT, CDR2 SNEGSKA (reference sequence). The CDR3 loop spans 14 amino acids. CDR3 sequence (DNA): TGCAGTGCCAGGACTAGCGGGAGGGCAGATACGCAGTATTTT. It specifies CSARTSGRADTQYF.

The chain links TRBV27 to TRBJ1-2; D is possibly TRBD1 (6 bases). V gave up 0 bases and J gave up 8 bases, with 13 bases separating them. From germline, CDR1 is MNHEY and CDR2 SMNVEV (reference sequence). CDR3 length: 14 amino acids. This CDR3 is CASSLSTGHRGYTF. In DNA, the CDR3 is TGTGCCAGCAGTTTATCTACGGGACACCGGGGCTACACCTTC.

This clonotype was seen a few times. The CDR3 nucleotides are TGTGCCAGCAGCCCCGGACAGGGCTCCGGGGAAGGGACCCAGTACTTC. Translation gives CASSPGQGSGEGTQYF. The rearrangement links TRBV12-3 or TRBV12-4 to TRBJ2-5, with 8 positions matching TRBD1. The CDR3 is 16 residues long. The V segment lost 6 bases and the J segment 7 bases; nucleotides outside the gene matches: 16.

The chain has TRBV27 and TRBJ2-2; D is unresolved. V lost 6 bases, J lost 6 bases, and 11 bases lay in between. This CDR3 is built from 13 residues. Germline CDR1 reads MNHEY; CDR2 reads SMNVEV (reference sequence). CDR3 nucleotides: TGTGCCAGCAGCCCCCTGGAGTCCGGGGAGCTGTTTTTT. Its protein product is CASSPLESGELFF.

The CDR3 loop reads CASRPATSGAYEQYF. The CDR3 DNA sequence: TGTGCCAGCAGGCCCGCGACTAGCGGGGCCTACGAGCAGTACTTC. The genes are TRBV28 and TRBJ2-7; 11 nucleotides line up with TRBD2. Germline CDR1 and CDR2: MDHEN and SYDVKM. This CDR3 spans 15 amino acids. Trimming took 6 bases from V and 2 from J; bases not matched to a gene: 6.

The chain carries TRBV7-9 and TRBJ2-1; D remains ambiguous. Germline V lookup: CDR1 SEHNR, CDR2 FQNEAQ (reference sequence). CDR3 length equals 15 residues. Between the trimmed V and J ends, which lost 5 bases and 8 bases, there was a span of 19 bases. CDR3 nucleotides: TGTGCCAGCAGCCAAAACGCCCCCGCGTTCGATGAGCAGTTCTTC. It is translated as CASSQNAPAFDEQFF.